A single sample gave rise to the 25 T cell receptor beta chains below, sequenced in a study of immune evolution from preneoplasia to lung adenocarcinoma (dated by TCRdb to the early 2020s). Receptors were amplified or captured by the immunoSEQ multiplex PCR assay. What TCRdb holds here is the immuneACCESS table cut down to in-frame rearrangements. Part of the clones is not present; checked against another copy, under half of the missing clones reflect an unresolved V gene, and the others are unexplained. For this sample there are several thousand clones; more than 70% appear just once. 4.5% to 5.5% of the sample comes from the top ten. The sequencing sample was made of FFPE invasive lung adenocarcinoma tissue. Explained via the paper, the cell subset or site label denotes: frankly invasive lung adenocarcinoma (ADC). Receptors were obtained from a person aged 45-69 years with lung adenocarcinoma.

J is TRBJ2-6 and V is TRBV9; TRBD2 matches 9 bases. The CDR3 totals 15 residues. Germline values: CDR1 SGDLS, CDR2 YYNGEE. V trimming: 3 bases; J trimming: 4 bases; junction bases outside the gene matches: 2. CDR3 sequence reads: CASSALAGGANVLTF. The DNA for the CDR3 is TGTGCCAGCAGCGCTCTAGCGGGAGGGGCCAACGTCCTGACTTTC.

The chain joins TRBV19 to TRBJ2-7, with TRBD1 matching over 7 bases. Germline lookup yields CDR1 LNHDA and CDR2 SQIVND (reference sequence). V shed 6 bases, J shed 0 bases, and the junction held 5 bases outside the gene matches. The CDR3 consists of 14 residues. CDR3 DNA sequence: TGTGCCAGTAGCCGCAGGGGGAGCTCCTACGAGCAGTACTTC. Residues: CASSRRGSSYEQYF. The full variable domain, its missing parts supplied by reference TRBV19 and TRBJ2-7, is DGGITQSPKYLFRKEGQNVTLSCEQNLNHDAMYWYRQDPGQGLRLIYYSQIVNDFQKGDIAEGYSVSREKKESFPLTVTSAQKNPTAFYLCASSRRGSSYEQYFGPGTRLTVT.

The chain employs TRBV5-1 and TRBJ1-1; TRBD1 might be the D (5 bases). This CDR3 is 15 amino acids long. From germline, CDR1 is SGHRS and CDR2 YFSETQ. Trimming removed 4 bases from V and 1 base from J, with 14 bases in between. The CDR3 DNA reads as TGCGCCAGCAGCCCGGGGGGGGGTGAGAACACTGAAGCTTTCTTT. Translated: CASSPGGGENTEAFF.

The V call is TRBV19, the J call TRBJ2-3; TRBD2 agrees at 7 bases. CDR1 LNHDA and CDR2 SQIVND come from the germline V gene (reference sequence). The CDR3 has 12 amino acids. V was pared by 10 bases and J by 2 bases, with 3 bases of the junction left unmatched. CDR3 in amino acids: CATGDYTDTQYF. The CDR3 DNA sequence: TGTGCCACCGGGGACTACACAGATACGCAGTATTTT.

On this clone itself: A read error may account for a junction end that differs from germline. The chain uses TRBV7-7 and TRBJ1-5; D is ambiguous. Germline V gene data show CDR1 as SSHAT and CDR2 as FNYEAQ (reference sequence). The CDR3 consists of 14 residues. CDR3 sequence: CASSSQHRAQPQHF. The DNA for the CDR3 is TGTGCTAGCAGCTCACAGCATCGGGCGCAGCCCCAGCATTTT.

This chain uses TRBV5-1 with TRBJ1-2; TRBD1 might be the D (5 bases). The length of the CDR3 is 14 residues. The V gene lost 4 bases and the J gene lost 6 bases, with 16 bases spanning the gap. Germline V lookup: CDR1 SGHRS, CDR2 YFSETQ. CDR3 in amino acids: CASSRERGVDGYTF. The CDR3 DNA reads as TGCGCCAGCAGCCGAGAAAGGGGTGTTGATGGCTACACCTTC.

The rearrangement uses TRBV6-6 and TRBJ2-7; 11 bases match TRBD2. The CDR3 covers 15 residues. Germline values: CDR1 MNHNY, CDR2 SVGAGI (reference sequence). Unmatched junction bases numbered 12, after V lost 2 bases and J lost 12 bases. CDR3 loop: CASSYGLGLAVEVYF. The CDR3, as DNA: TGTGCCAGCAGTTACGGACTGGGACTAGCGGTAGAAGTGTACTTC.

This clone was seen only a few times. The V call is TRBV19, the J call TRBJ2-7; TRBD1 agrees at 12 bases. This CDR3 has 14 residues. Germline assignment: CDR1 LNHDA and CDR2 SQIVND (reference sequence). V trimming: 8 bases; J trimming: 8 bases; junction bases outside the gene matches: 10. The CDR3 DNA reads as TGTGCCAGTGACCCGGGACAGGGGGCGGAAAAGCAGTACTTC. Its translation is CASDPGQGAEKQYF.

DNA of the CDR3: TGCGCCAGCAGCTTGTCTGCACTAGCGGGATTGGAGACCCAGTACTTC. Translating gives CASSLSALAGLETQYF. The chain has TRBV5-1 and TRBJ2-5; 10 bases agree with TRBD2. This CDR3 comprises 16 residues. Trimming cost V 1 base and J 5 bases; bases outside gene matches: 8. The germline gives CDR1 SGHRS, CDR2 YFSETQ.

This chain joins TRBV27 and TRBJ1-2; unclear D gene. V was pared by 5 bases and J by 2 bases, with 9 bases between. Germline CDR1 is MNHEY and CDR2 is SMNVEV (reference sequence). CDR3 length: 13 residues. CDR3 DNA sequence: TGTGCCAGCAGTAGGACGGAGAACTATGGCTACACCTTC. Residues: CASSRTENYGYTF.

The chain combines TRBV7-6 with TRBJ2-1, with TRBD2 matching over 7 bases. The V gene's germline CDR1 is SGHVS and CDR2 FNYEAQ. V was pared by 5 bases and J by 5 bases, with 12 bases of the junction left unmatched. This CDR3 region has 16 residues. CDR3: CASSPAPSGINNEQFF. The CDR3 nucleotides read TGTGCCAGCAGCCCAGCTCCCAGCGGGATAAACAATGAGCAGTTCTTC.

This rearrangement joins TRBV7-2 to TRBJ2-1; the D gene is possibly TRBD1 (6 bases). This CDR3 is built from 14 residues. Deletions cut 3 bases from V and 9 bases from J, with 15 bases between. CDR1 SGHTA and CDR2 FQGNSA come from the germline V gene. Here the CDR3 DNA reads TGTGCCAGCAGCTTCAGCCAATTACAGGGTGAGCAGTTCTTC. Its translation is CASSFSQLQGEQFF.

The rearrangement joins TRBV11-2 to TRBJ2-7; D is undetermined. Germline CDR1 and CDR2: SGHAT and FQNNGV. Trimming took off 1 base at V and 4 bases at J, with 14 bases between the two ends. The CDR3 covers 15 residues. CDR3 sequence: CASSLGSTSAYEQYF. CDR3 sequence (DNA): TGTGCCAGCAGCTTAGGATCGACTTCAGCTTACGAGCAGTACTTC.

The gene calls are TRBV29-1 and TRBJ2-4; a possible D gene is TRBD2 (7 bases). Germline-derived CDR1 and CDR2 are SQVTM and ANQGSEA. The CDR3 runs 15 residues. V dropped 4 bases and J dropped 0 bases, with 13 bases sitting between them. The CDR3 sequence: CSVGTGGPAKNIQYF. CDR3 nucleotides: TGCAGCGTTGGCACGGGGGGCCCAGCCAAAAACATTCAGTACTTC.

The chain uses TRBV6-5 and TRBJ2-2, with D possibly matching TRBD1 (5 bases). V was cut by 2 bases and J by 1 base, with 8 bases left in between. CDR1 and CDR2 (germline): MNHEY, SVGAGI. This CDR3 is built from 15 residues. The CDR3 reads CASSYAQENTGELFF. The CDR3 DNA follows: TGTGCCAGCAGTTACGCACAGGAGAACACCGGGGAGCTGTTTTTT.

The chain joins TRBV7-9 to TRBJ2-5, with a tentative D call TRBD2 (6 bases). This CDR3 has 16 amino acids. V was shortened by 5 bases and J by 7 bases, with 23 bases between the two germline ends. The V gene's germline CDR1 is SEHNR and CDR2 FQNEAQ (reference sequence). CDR3 DNA sequence: TGTGCCAGCAGCCCGACTCGGACCGCGGGACCAATGACCCAGTACTTC. Encoded protein: CASSPTRTAGPMTQYF.

The gene calls are TRBV10-2 and TRBJ1-1; TRBD1 aligns across 7 bases. The CDR3 covers 14 residues. CDR1 is WSHSY and CDR2 is SAAADI in the germline V gene. After removal of 6 bases from V and 3 bases from J, the junction contained 7 bases not matched to a gene. The chain's CDR3 is CASRLTGVDTEAFF. The CDR3 DNA reads TGCGCCAGCAGGCTTACAGGGGTTGACACTGAAGCTTTCTTT.

The table lists this clone with a count of one. V gene TRBV20-1 combines with J gene TRBJ2-5; no clear D gene. Germline CDR1 reads DFQATT; CDR2 reads SNEGSKA (reference sequence). CDR3 length: 11 residues. CDR3: CGGEYQETQYF. The CDR3 nucleotides are TGCGGCGGAGAGTACCAAGAGACCCAGTACTTC.

The CDR3 loop reads CASRGVTGRRMNTEAFF. The CDR3 nucleotides read TGTGCCAGTAGGGGGGTCACGGGGCGTAGAATGAACACTGAAGCTTTCTTT. This sequence joins TRBV19 and TRBJ1-1; maybe TRBD1 (5 bases). CDR3 length: 17 residues. Trimming stripped 6 bases from V and 0 bases from J, with 20 bases between. Germline lookup yields CDR1 LNHDA and CDR2 SQIVND (reference sequence).

V and J are TRBV5-4 and TRBJ2-7, with 9 bases lining up with TRBD2. There are 14 residues in the CDR3. After removal of 4 bases from V and 4 bases from J, the junction contained 6 bases not matched to a gene. The germline V gene has CDR1 SGHNT and CDR2 YYREEE (reference sequence). The CDR3 here is CASSPGTSIYEQYF. DNA of the CDR3: TGTGCCAGCAGCCCCGGGACTAGCATTTACGAGCAGTACTTC.

The V call is TRBV7-3, the J call TRBJ2-5, with TRBD2 matching 12 bases. Germline assignment: CDR1 SGHTA and CDR2 FQGTGA. V lost 5 bases, J lost 5 bases, and 9 bases stayed unmatched. The CDR3 runs to 16 residues. For the CDR3, the DNA is TGTGCCAGCAGCCGAACTAGCGGGAGGAATGGGGAGACCCAGTACTTC. It encodes CASSRTSGRNGETQYF.

The chain carries TRBV5-6 and TRBJ1-2; D might be TRBD1 (5 bases). Trimming removed 4 bases from V and 1 base from J, with 11 bases in between. The CDR3 is made up of 14 amino acids. CDR1 is SGHDT and CDR2 is YYEEEE in the germline V gene. For the CDR3, the DNA is TGTGCCAGCAGCCCTCTGGGGGGTAACTATGGCTACACCTTC. It codes for CASSPLGGNYGYTF.

This clone was found a few times. The chain carries TRBV4-1 and TRBJ1-2; TRBD1 aligns across 7 bases. CDR3 length: 14 residues. The germline V gene encodes CDR1 MGHRA and CDR2 YSYEKL. The ends lost 4 bases at V and 5 bases at J; junction bases unmatched: 7. The CDR3 sequence is CASSRGTALYGYTF. As DNA, the CDR3 is TGCGCCAGCAGCCGAGGGACAGCGTTATATGGCTACACCTTC.

The rearrangement uses TRBV27 and TRBJ1-1; D is unclear. Germline V gene data show CDR1 as MNHEY and CDR2 as SMNVEV (reference sequence). Trimming shortened V by 5 bases and J by 1 base, and 11 bases separated the two germline ends. This CDR3 spans 14 amino acids. CDR3 in amino acids: CASSPRSRNTEAFF. The DNA for the CDR3 is TGTGCCAGCAGTCCGCGGTCGAGGAACACTGAAGCTTTCTTT.

This clone was detected a few times. The chain joins TRBV19 to TRBJ1-5, with 7 bases identical to TRBD1. This CDR3 contains 15 residues. J gave up 1 base and V 6 bases, and 6 bases lay outside the gene matches. Germline CDR1 and CDR2: LNHDA and SQIVND (reference sequence). CDR3 nucleotides: TGTGCCAGTAGGGCACTACAGGGGAGCAATCAGCCCCAGCATTTT. Protein: CASRALQGSNQPQHF.